These 14 T cell receptor beta chains originate from one sample sequenced in a study of OX40 agonist ivuxolimab in advanced cancers. Here immunoSEQ multiplex PCR was the method, and the copy in TCRdb shows in-frame clones only, minus some. The table includes over 14,000 clones, less than 85% detected once. The sample was CD4+ or CD8+ T cells sorted from blood, taken in a trial of the OX40 agonist ivuxolimab. These receptors were collected from an adult with an advanced solid tumor such as melanoma, head and neck, liver or kidney cancer.

This sequence joins TRBV7-9 and TRBJ2-7, with TRBD1 identical over 10 bases. The germline V gene encodes CDR1 SEHNR and CDR2 FQNEAQ (reference sequence). This CDR3 region has 10 residues. V shed 11 bases and J 6 bases; nucleotides not matched to a gene: 1. CDR3 region: CAWDRGEQYF. The CDR3 DNA sequence: TGTGCCTGGGACAGGGGCGAGCAGTACTTC.

J is TRBJ2-1 and V is TRBV11-3; TRBD2 is a possible D gene (6 bases). V shed 5 bases and J shed 5 bases, with 13 bases lying between them. The CDR3 length is 14 residues. Germline V gene lookup returns CDR1 SGHNT and CDR2 YENEEA. The CDR3 sequence: CASSPGTPDNEQFF. CDR3 bases: TGTGCCAGCAGCCCCGGGACTCCGGACAATGAGCAGTTCTTC.

The chain couples TRBV9 to TRBJ2-3, with a tentative D call TRBD2 (6 bases). Germline assignment: CDR1 SGDLS and CDR2 YYNGEE. The V and J ends lost 1 base and 4 bases respectively, with 7 bases between them. This CDR3 region has 13 residues. CDR3 sequence: CASSVRESDTQYF. CDR3 coding DNA: TGTGCCAGCAGCGTACGGGAGTCAGATACGCAGTATTTT. Full variable domain (rest looked up from reference TRBV9 and TRBJ2-3): DSGVTQTPKHLITATGQRVTLRCSPRSGDLSVYWYQQSLDQGLQFLIQYYNGEERAKGNILERFSAQQFPDLHSELNLSSLELGDSALYFCASSVRESDTQYFGPGTRLTVL.

This chain links TRBV7-9 with TRBJ2-5; D gene uncertain. The CDR3 extends over 12 amino acids. CDR1 is SEHNR and CDR2 is FQNEAQ in the germline V gene (reference sequence). Trimming removed 8 bases from V and 4 bases from J, with 11 bases in between. The CDR3 reads CASRGAPETQYF. As DNA, the CDR3 is TGTGCCAGCCGAGGCGCGCCAGAGACCCAGTACTTC. Based on the CDR3 plus reference TRBV7-9 and TRBJ2-5, the full variable domain is DTGVSQNPRHKITKRGQNVTFRCDPISEHNRLYWYRQTLGQGPEFLTYFQNEAQLEKSRLLSDRFSAERPKGSFSTLEIQRTEQGDSAMYLCASRGAPETQYFGPGTRLLVL.

V and J are TRBV6-5 and TRBJ2-1; 7 nucleotides line up with TRBD2. The CDR3 covers 15 residues. CDR1 and CDR2 (germline): MNHEY, SVGAGI. The trim removed 4 bases at V and 4 bases at J, leaving 7 bases unmatched. CDR3 coding DNA: TGTGCCAGCAGTTCCCTCACGGGAGGTTACAATGAGCAGTTCTTC. Translation: CASSSLTGGYNEQFF.

This clone showed up just once. This rearrangement joins TRBV15 to TRBJ2-7; D remains unclear. CDR1 and CDR2 (germline): LNHNV, YYDKDF (reference sequence). Trimming left V 1 base short and J 2 bases short, with 9 bases between. This CDR3 is 14 amino acids long. The CDR3 reads CATSRVGKTYEQYF. The CDR3 DNA is TGTGCCACCAGCAGAGTGGGAAAAACCTACGAGCAGTACTTC.

V is TRBV6-1 and J is TRBJ1-6; D is uncertain. The CDR3 is 14 residues long. Germline V lookup: CDR1 MNHNS, CDR2 SASEGT. Trimming removed 0 bases at V and 10 bases at J, with 10 bases between. CDR3 protein: CASSEASGQSPLHF. The CDR3 DNA sequence: TGTGCCAGCAGTGAAGCGTCAGGTCAATCACCCCTCCACTTT.

The chain combines TRBV6-5 with TRBJ2-1; 7 positions agree with TRBD2. The CDR3 has 14 residues. Germline V gene sequence: CDR1 MNHEY, CDR2 SVGAGI. J gave up 4 bases and V 4 bases, and 4 bases lay outside the gene matches. This CDR3 is CASSLSGGYNEQFF. The CDR3 coding sequence is TGTGCCAGCAGTTTATCGGGAGGATACAATGAGCAGTTCTTC.

This clone came up once. The V gene is TRBV28, the J gene TRBJ2-1, with D tentatively TRBD2 (5 bases). Germline CDR1 reads MDHEN; CDR2 reads SYDVKM. Trimming shortened V by 1 base and J by 6 bases, and 25 bases separated the two germline ends. The CDR3 extends over 19 amino acids. CDR3 loop: CASSLLRGSATSRGNEQFF. DNA for the CDR3: TGTGCCAGCAGTTTATTGCGTGGCTCGGCTACGTCACGGGGCAATGAGCAGTTCTTC. The variable domain in full, completed from reference TRBV28 and TRBJ2-1, reads DVKVTQSSRYLVKRTGEKVFLECVQDMDHENMFWYRQDPGLGLRLIYFSYDVKMKEKGDIPEGYSVSREKKERFSLILESASTNQTSMYLCASSLLRGSATSRGNEQFFGPGTRLTVL.

The rearrangement links TRBV14 to TRBJ2-7, with 8 bases fitting TRBD2. The trim removed 0 bases at V and 6 bases at J, leaving 13 bases unmatched. Germline loops: CDR1 SGHDN, CDR2 FVKESK. This CDR3 comprises 17 residues. In DNA, the CDR3 is TGTGCCAGCAGCCAAGATCTTCTAGCGGGCGGGTTGGGCGAGCAGTACTTC. Translating gives CASSQDLLAGGLGEQYF.

The count of this clone is one. V usage is TRBV7-8 and J usage is TRBJ2-2, with 10 bases aligning to TRBD2. V was pared by 5 bases and J by 5 bases, with 8 bases of the junction left unmatched. The V gene's germline CDR1 is SGHVS and CDR2 FQNEAQ. The CDR3 is 16 residues long. CDR3 nucleotide sequence: TGTGCCAGCAGCCAATGGACTAGCGGTAGGACCGGGGAGCTGTTTTTT. As protein: CASSQWTSGRTGELFF.

Comments on this clone: Different DNA sequences within this sample yield the same CDR3. CDR3 in amino acids: CASSPRQGGYEQYF. CDR3 DNA sequence: TGTGCCAGTAGTCCCCGGCAGGGTGGCTACGAGCAGTACTTC. The chain carries TRBV19 and TRBJ2-7; tentative D call: TRBD1 (5 bases). Per the germline V gene, CDR1 is LNHDA and CDR2 is SQIVND (reference sequence). This CDR3 is 14 amino acids long. With 5 bases removed from V and 3 bases from J, the gap between germline ends came to 14 bases.

The chain is built from TRBV5-4 and TRBJ2-6; TRBD1 agrees at 7 bases. V was clipped by 4 bases and J by 4 bases; unmatched bases: 5. Per the germline V gene, CDR1 is SGHNT and CDR2 is YYREEE (reference sequence). This CDR3 contains 15 residues. This chain's CDR3 is CASSEPGQGANVLTF. The CDR3 DNA follows: TGTGCCAGCAGCGAACCGGGACAGGGGGCCAACGTCCTGACTTTC.

The rearrangement joins TRBV9 to TRBJ2-1; a possible D gene is TRBD2 (5 bases). Trimming removed 5 bases at V and 5 bases at J, with 11 bases between. CDR1 and CDR2 from the germline V gene are SGDLS and YYNGEE. CDR3 length equals 13 residues. The CDR3 sequence: CASRRFGDNEQFF. The CDR3 DNA sequence: TGTGCCAGCAGAAGATTCGGGGACAATGAGCAGTTCTTC.